This T cell receptor beta chain was documented in a study of CD8 T cells in ankylosing spondylitis. Of note for this clonotype: The antigen remains undetermined.

The CDR3 contains 17 residues. Germline trimming cut 3 bases from V and 0 bases from J; bases unmatched to any gene: 12. Germline assignment: CDR1 DFQATT and CDR2 SNEGSKA (reference sequence). General observations from the study: A TCR beta motif of fewer than ten highly homologous variants seemed to mark ankylosing spondylitis blood.

TCR beta libraries were made by quantitative 5'-RACE with molecular barcodes. In TCRdb, the 5' RACE reads were re-called with MiXCR into one record per CDR3 protein. Among around 770,000 distinct CDR3 sequences listed, approximately 12% were seen once. The sample consisted of blood, either unsorted or a sorted T cell fraction (not recorded which). The chain combines TRBV20-1 with TRBJ2-5; 8 positions match TRBD2. The receptor was derived from a male donor with ankylosing spondylitis. CDR3 nucleotides: TGCAGTGCTAGCACCCTCGGAGCGGGGGCTTACCAAGAGACCCAGTACTTC. Protein product: CSASTLGAGAYQETQYF.